Shown below are 8 T cell receptor beta chains from a single sample sequenced in a study of blood T cell repertoires in COVID-19. The repertoire was sequenced with immunoSEQ multiplex PCR; TCRdb's copy has only in-frame clones and lacks some. The table lists about 220,000 clones, approximately 85% of them singletons. The sequencing input was peripheral blood. The receptor set was obtained from a woman aged 70-85 years with acute or convalescent COVID-19.

The chain recombines TRBV28 with TRBJ1-2; 7 bases fit TRBD1. V was clipped by 6 bases and J by 7 bases; unmatched bases: 5. Germline CDR1 and CDR2: MDHEN and SYDVKM. This CDR3 is built from 12 residues. The CDR3 coding sequence is TGTGCCAGCAGGACCGCAGGGGGTGGCTACACCTTC. This codes for CASRTAGGGYTF.

For the CDR3, the DNA is TGTGCCAGCAGTGATAGGGACAGGGTTTCTGGGGCCAACGTCCTGACTTTC. It yields the protein CASSDRDRVSGANVLTF. V is TRBV25-1 and J is TRBJ2-6; 9 bases match TRBD1. Germline lookup yields CDR1 MGHDK and CDR2 SYGVNS. This CDR3 comprises 17 residues. V trimming: 3 bases; J trimming: 1 base; junction bases outside the gene matches: 4.

V usage is TRBV7-8 and J usage is TRBJ2-3; D might be TRBD2 (6 bases). Germline V CDR1 and CDR2: SGHVS, FQNEAQ. This CDR3 is built from 15 residues. The V gene lost 4 bases and the J gene lost 2 bases, with 13 bases spanning the gap. DNA for the CDR3: TGTGCCAGCAGCTGGACTACTACCCACACAGATACGCAGTATTTT. Protein sequence: CASSWTTTHTDTQYF. Complete variable domain (other parts from reference TRBV7-8 and TRBJ2-3): GAGVSQSPRYKVAKRGQDVALRCDPISGHVSLFWYQQALGQGPEFLTYFQNEAQLDKSGLPSDRFFAERPEGSVSTLKIQRTQQEDSAVYLCASSWTTTHTDTQYFGPGTRLTVL.

The V gene is TRBV11-3, the J gene TRBJ1-2; the D gene is possibly TRBD1 (5 bases). Germline-derived CDR1 and CDR2 are SGHNT and YENEEA. This CDR3 has 18 residues. Trimming stripped 1 base from V and 4 bases from J, with 22 bases between. CDR3 amino acids: CASSLGGGTFLHFYGYTF. The CDR3 DNA is TGTGCCAGCAGCTTAGGGGGGGGAACTTTCCTCCACTTCTATGGCTACACCTTC. Together with reference TRBV11-3 and TRBJ1-2, the CDR3 gives the full variable domain: EAGVVQSPRYKIIEKKQPVAFWCNPISGHNTLYWYLQNLGQGPELLIRYENEEAVDDSQLPKDRFSAERLKGVDSTLKIQPAELGDSAVYLCASSLGGGTFLHFYGYTFGSGTRLTVV.

There are a few counts of this clone. The gene calls are TRBV19 and TRBJ1-2; 7 bases align to TRBD1. Germline V CDR1 and CDR2: LNHDA, SQIVND (reference sequence). V dropped 9 bases and J dropped 2; count of bases not matched to a gene: 9. The CDR3 spans 14 residues. The CDR3 is CASRPLQGNYGYTF. Written as DNA, the CDR3 is TGTGCCAGCAGACCGCTACAGGGGAACTATGGCTACACCTTC.

This clone showed up just once. The chain carries TRBV5-1 and TRBJ1-6; 8 bases are shared with TRBD1. The V gene end was trimmed by 4 bases and the J gene end by 10 bases; junction bases not matched to a gene: 7. Per germline, CDR1 SGHRS and CDR2 YFSETQ. The CDR3 consists of 14 residues. This CDR3 is CASSIGQGASPLHF. CDR3 nucleotides: TGCGCCAGCAGCATCGGACAGGGAGCCTCACCCCTCCACTTT.

The rearrangement joins TRBV5-1 to TRBJ2-1; D ambiguous. This CDR3 region has 11 residues. Germline V CDR1 and CDR2: SGHRS, YFSETQ. Trimming took off 5 bases at V and 9 bases at J, with 9 bases between the two ends. This CDR3 reads CASRAIGEQFF. CDR3 DNA: TGCGCCAGCAGGGCAATTGGTGAGCAGTTCTTC.

The CDR3, as DNA: TGCGCCAGCACCTCCTGGGCCGGCCTTGATGAGCAGTTCTTC. This encodes CASTSWAGLDEQFF. The V gene is TRBV5-1, the J gene TRBJ2-1; no firm D call. Between the trimmed V and J ends, which lost 6 bases and 8 bases, there was a span of 18 bases. This CDR3 has 14 residues. From germline, CDR1 is SGHRS and CDR2 YFSETQ.